These 29 T cell receptor beta chains came from one sample sequenced in a study of cytomegalovirus exposure and HLA in healthy donors. With 60 Vbeta and 13 Jbeta primers, the PCR was carried out. Method: immunoSEQ multiplex PCR; TCRdb's copy keeps in-frame clones and lacks some. The table lists 95,000 to 150,000 clones, less than 80% of them singletons. Material: PBMCs. All receptors derive from a woman aged 50 to 60 in good health and CMV-seronegative.

The V call is TRBV28, the J call TRBJ1-1, with D possibly TRBD1 on 5 matching bases. CDR3 length: 14 amino acids. Germline loops: CDR1 MDHEN, CDR2 SYDVKM. The ends were cut back, 7 bases at V and 0 bases at J, with 12 bases in the middle. This CDR3 reads CASTWGGVNTEAFF. For the CDR3, the DNA is TGTGCCAGCACCTGGGGAGGGGTGAACACTGAAGCTTTCTTT.

This chain links TRBV6-5 with TRBJ2-7; D is perhaps TRBD1 (6 bases). Germline V gene lookup returns CDR1 MNHEY and CDR2 SVGAGI. V lost 5 bases and J lost 6, with 11 bases in between. This CDR3 region has 12 residues. This CDR3 is CASSRTGLEQYF. The DNA for the CDR3 is TGTGCCAGCAGTCGCACAGGGCTCGAGCAGTACTTC.

This clone appeared a few times. This chain uses TRBV6-1 with TRBJ2-3; 7 nucleotides line up with TRBD1. CDR1 and CDR2 (germline): MNHNS, SASEGT. Trimming took 4 bases from V and 6 from J; bases not matched to a gene: 13. The CDR3 has 16 residues. The CDR3 spells CASSGTTGPPWDTQYF. For the CDR3, the DNA is TGTGCCAGCAGTGGCACGACAGGGCCGCCGTGGGATACGCAGTATTTT.

The sample holds one count of this clone. This chain joins TRBV5-1 and TRBJ2-3, with 7 bases identical to TRBD2. This CDR3 has 16 amino acids. Germline lookup yields CDR1 SGHRS and CDR2 YFSETQ. The V gene end was trimmed by 3 bases and the J gene end by 0 bases; junction bases not matched to a gene: 7. The CDR3 spells CASSWGGMASTDTQYF. The CDR3 coding sequence is TGCGCCAGCAGCTGGGGGGGGATGGCTAGCACAGATACGCAGTATTTT. The entire variable domain, with the rest obtained from reference TRBV5-1 and TRBJ2-3, is as follows: KAGVTQTPRYLIKTRGQQVTLSCSPISGHRSVSWYQQTPGQGLQFLFEYFSETQRNKGNFPGRFSGRQFSNSRSEMNVSTLELGDSALYLCASSWGGMASTDTQYFGPGTRLTVL.

A single count supports this clone. The chain combines TRBV28 with TRBJ1-2; no clear D. The CDR3 covers 14 residues. Germline assignment: CDR1 MDHEN and CDR2 SYDVKM. V gave up 1 base and J gave up 5 bases, with 11 bases separating them. In DNA form, the CDR3 reads TGTGCCAGCAGTTTATTACAGAACCTATATGGCTACACCTTC. Protein: CASSLLQNLYGYTF.

The rearrangement joins TRBV5-4 to TRBJ1-1; maybe TRBD1 (5 bases). The V and J ends lost 3 bases and 1 base respectively, with 7 bases between them. The CDR3 length is 13 residues. Germline CDR1 is SGHNT and CDR2 is YYREEE (reference sequence). The CDR3 sequence: CASSWRGNTEAFF. DNA of the CDR3: TGTGCCAGCAGCTGGAGGGGGAACACTGAAGCTTTCTTT.

The rearrangement joins TRBV4-3 to TRBJ2-3; D is unclear. This CDR3 region has 14 residues. Trimming cost V 1 base and J 8 bases, with 13 bases left between them. The germline V gene has CDR1 LGHNA and CDR2 YSLEER. The CDR3 region is CASSQVAASATQYF. CDR3 sequence (DNA): TGCGCCAGCAGCCAAGTGGCGGCGTCAGCTACGCAGTATTTT.

The chain combines TRBV27 with TRBJ2-3; 14 bases agree with TRBD2. This CDR3 comprises 16 residues. The V gene's germline CDR1 is MNHEY and CDR2 SMNVEV (reference sequence). The trim removed 4 bases at V and 6 bases at J, leaving 6 bases unmatched. The CDR3: CASSSGLAGAPDTQYF. The CDR3 DNA reads TGTGCCAGCAGTTCGGGACTAGCGGGGGCCCCGGATACGCAGTATTTT.

This clone was counted once. The chain carries TRBV30 and TRBJ2-5; a possible D gene is TRBD1 (7 bases). Matching the DNA end better, TRBJ2-7 makes the J call doubtful. This CDR3 has 12 amino acids. Per the germline V gene, CDR1 is GTSNPN and CDR2 is SVGIG (reference sequence). In DNA, the CDR3 is TGTGCCTGGGACAGGGACTTCCACGAGCAGTACTTC. This gives the protein CAWDRDFHEQYF.

The chain links TRBV6-5 to TRBJ1-5; a weak D match, TRBD1 (6 bases). This CDR3 is built from 13 residues. CDR1 and CDR2 (germline): MNHEY, SVGAGI. The V and J ends lost 6 bases and 4 bases respectively, with 10 bases between them. DNA of the CDR3: TGTGCCAGCAGCAACAGGGTTAATCAGCCCCAGCATTTT. Amino acid sequence: CASSNRVNQPQHF.

This clone was detected a few times. This chain joins TRBV11-2 and TRBJ2-3; 10 nucleotides align to TRBD2. Trimming at V came to 5 bases and at J to 6 bases, leaving 8 bases not matched to a gene. Germline V gives CDR1 SGHAT, CDR2 FQNNGV. CDR3 length: 15 amino acids. CDR3 region: CASSQTAGGPDTQYF. The DNA for the CDR3 is TGTGCCAGCAGCCAAACAGCGGGAGGGCCGGATACGCAGTATTTT.

The J gene is TRBJ2-1, the V gene TRBV2; 10 bases are a match to TRBD2. In germline, CDR1 is SNHLY, CDR2 FYNNEI. This CDR3 has 18 amino acids. V lost 7 bases and J lost 6; bases outside the gene matches: 18. CDR3: CASTDPTTSSGSSNEQFF. CDR3 sequence (DNA): TGTGCCAGCACCGATCCCACTACTTCTAGCGGGAGCTCCAATGAGCAGTTCTTC.

V gene TRBV7-9 combines with J gene TRBJ1-1, with no clear D. V lost 1 base to trimming and J lost 4 bases, with 4 bases between them. Looked up from germline, CDR1 is SEHNR and CDR2 is FQNEAQ (reference sequence). This CDR3 spans 12 amino acids. CDR3: CASSLGATEAFF. In nucleotides, the CDR3 is TGTGCCAGCAGCTTAGGGGCCACTGAAGCTTTCTTT.

The rearrangement links TRBV19 to TRBJ2-3, with unresolved D. The V gene's germline CDR1 is LNHDA and CDR2 SQIVND (reference sequence). V shed 1 base and J shed 4 bases, with 6 bases lying between them. The CDR3 sequence is 13 residues long. CDR3 sequence (DNA): TGTGCCAGTAGTATAGGAGGTGCAGATACGCAGTATTTT. Protein product: CASSIGGADTQYF.

The J gene is TRBJ1-3, the V gene TRBV6-5, with 10 positions matching TRBD1. Germline values: CDR1 MNHEY, CDR2 SVGAGI. CDR3 length: 15 amino acids. V gave up 5 bases and J gave up 0 bases; unmatched junction bases: 1. In DNA, the CDR3 is TGTGCCAGCAGTCGACAGGGGGCCTCTGGAAACACCATATATTTT. Translated: CASSRQGASGNTIYF.

The chain links TRBV25-1 to TRBJ2-7; D is possibly TRBD2 (5 bases). The CDR3 sequence is 12 residues long. V lost 6 bases and J lost 6, with 12 bases in between. CDR1 and CDR2 from the germline V gene are MGHDK and SYGVNS. CDR3 region: CASSGNPAEQYF. The DNA for the CDR3 is TGTGCCAGCAGCGGGAATCCGGCCGAGCAGTACTTC.

V gene TRBV19 combines with J gene TRBJ2-5; D uncertain. V lost 5 bases to trimming and J lost 0 bases, with 13 bases between them. The CDR3 totals 15 residues. CDR1 is LNHDA and CDR2 is SQIVND in the germline V gene (reference sequence). CDR3 DNA: TGTGCCAGTAGTGTAGGAACTTTGTACCAAGAGACCCAGTACTTC. The encoded protein is CASSVGTLYQETQYF.

V is TRBV2 and J is TRBJ2-1; 7 nucleotides match TRBD2. V lost 5 bases and J lost 7; bases outside the gene matches: 5. Germline V gene sequence: CDR1 SNHLY, CDR2 FYNNEI. The CDR3 consists of 13 residues. CDR3 bases: TGTGCCAGCAGTCCCGCGGGAGAAAATGAGCAGTTCTTC. Its protein is CASSPAGENEQFF.

The chain joins TRBV19 to TRBJ2-5, with a weak D call TRBD2 (6 bases). This CDR3 is 13 amino acids long. CDR1 is LNHDA and CDR2 is SQIVND in the germline V gene (reference sequence). Trimming cost V 6 bases and J 1 base, with 9 bases left between them. The CDR3, as DNA: TGTGCCAGTAGCGGGAGTGCCCAAGAGACCCAGTACTTC. Translated: CASSGSAQETQYF.

Note on this clone: One junction end does not reproduce the germline sequence, and a read error may be involved. The rearrangement links TRBV7-9 to TRBJ2-5; 9 bases agree with TRBD1. Germline V gives CDR1 SEHNR, CDR2 FQNEAQ (reference sequence). The CDR3 consists of 15 residues. This chain's CDR3 is CSSSSWDRDQETQYF. DNA of the CDR3: TGTTCCAGCAGCTCTTGGGACAGGGACCAAGAGACCCAGTACTTC.

This chain links TRBV6-7 with TRBJ1-2; D is possibly TRBD1 (6 bases). TRBV6-7 is an open reading frame, and its role is uncertain. The CDR3 extends over 13 amino acids. V was clipped by 8 bases and J by 5 bases, with 15 bases between them. In nucleotides, the CDR3 is TGTGCCAGCCGGGCAGGGGAAATTTATGGCTACACCTTC. It translates to CASRAGEIYGYTF.

On this clone: One end of the junction does not line up with germline, which may come from a read error. J is TRBJ2-1 and V is TRBV7-7; 10 bases fit TRBD2. Germline V gene lookup returns CDR1 SSHAT and CDR2 FNYEAQ (reference sequence). The CDR3 consists of 22 residues. CDR3 region: CASSLSPIDGASGSLAYNEQFF. The CDR3 DNA sequence: TGTGCTAGCAGCCTTAGCCCAATCGACGGGGCTAGCGGGAGTCTAGCCTACAATGAGCAGTTCTTC.

This chain connects TRBV7-3 to TRBJ1-2; TRBD1 might be the D (5 bases). Germline-derived CDR1 and CDR2 are SGHTA and FQGTGA. The germline V and J ends were trimmed by 5 bases and 8 bases, with 15 bases remaining between them. The CDR3 sequence is 13 residues long. In DNA form, the CDR3 reads TGTGCCAGCAGCCCCATGGGGACTGAAGGCTACACCTTC. Amino acids: CASSPMGTEGYTF.

The chain recombines TRBV19 with TRBJ2-5; D is undetermined. The V and J ends lost 7 bases and 5 bases respectively, with 11 bases between them. The CDR3 length is 12 residues. In germline, CDR1 is LNHDA, CDR2 SQIVND (reference sequence). The CDR3 protein is CASNHGVETQYF. The CDR3 DNA follows: TGTGCCAGTAACCACGGAGTGGAGACCCAGTACTTC.

V and J are TRBV28 and TRBJ1-5; maybe TRBD1 (6 bases). The germline gives CDR1 MDHEN, CDR2 SYDVKM. Trimming left V 10 bases short and J 1 base short, with 23 bases between. CDR3 length: 17 amino acids. The CDR3 region is CAIATGGAGKSNQPQHF. CDR3 bases: TGTGCCATCGCGACGGGGGGCGCGGGAAAGAGCAATCAGCCCCAGCATTTT.

This sequence joins TRBV19 and TRBJ2-7, with TRBD1 matching over 11 bases. V gave up 5 bases and J gave up 2 bases; unmatched junction bases: 2. CDR1 and CDR2 from the germline V gene are LNHDA and SQIVND (reference sequence). This CDR3 region has 14 residues. The CDR3 sequence is CASSWDRGAYEQYF. As DNA, the CDR3 is TGTGCCAGTAGTTGGGACAGGGGGGCCTACGAGCAGTACTTC.

V is TRBV29-1 and J is TRBJ2-7; 12 positions agree with TRBD1. The CDR3 sequence is 14 residues long. In germline, CDR1 is SQVTM, CDR2 ANQGSEA. Trimming cost V 7 bases and J 6 bases; bases outside gene matches: 10. CDR3 in DNA: TGCAGCGCGATGGCGGGACAGGGGGCAAGCGAGCAGTACTTC. Translating gives CSAMAGQGASEQYF.

The chain uses TRBV11-2 and TRBJ2-7; 11 nucleotides match TRBD2. This CDR3 region has 15 residues. V was pared by 6 bases and J by 3 bases, with 7 bases of the junction left unmatched. Germline CDR1 and CDR2: SGHAT and FQNNGV. For the CDR3, the DNA is TGTGCCAGCAGGGGAAACGGGACTAGCGGCTACGAGCAGTACTTC. Encoded protein: CASRGNGTSGYEQYF.

Here the CDR3 DNA reads TGTGCCATCAGTGGGGACTTAGTAGTGCAGTACTTC. Translated: CAISGDLVVQYF. This chain connects TRBV10-3 to TRBJ2-7; tentative D call: TRBD2 (6 bases). Germline V CDR1 and CDR2: ENHRY, SYGVKD. The V gene lost 4 bases and the J gene lost 9 bases, with 13 bases spanning the gap. The CDR3 runs to 12 residues.